These 30 T cell receptor beta chains were all obtained from the same sample, sequenced in a study of TIL therapy for anti-PD-1-resistant metastatic lung cancer. This was the immunoSEQ v3 assay. The data were produced by immunoSEQ multiplex PCR, yet TCRdb's version contains in-frame clones alone and is incomplete. The sample includes some 60,000 clones, under 75% of them seen just once. The time point: pre-treatment sample, taken before nivolumab and TIL therapy. Here the sequenced sample was blood, taken at baseline. These receptors all come from a person aged 25 to 80 with non-small cell lung cancer.

In regard to this clone: A read error may produce the germline difference seen at one junction end. The J gene is TRBJ2-2, the V gene TRBV7-7, with D maybe TRBD2 (6 bases). CDR1 is SSHAT, CDR2 FNYEAQ, per germline (reference sequence). The CDR3 extends over 15 amino acids. CDR3 nucleotide sequence: TGTGCTAGCAGCCTAGGGGACTCAAACACCGGGGAGCTGTTTTTT. Residues: CASSLGDSNTGELFF.

This clone was observed a handful of times. This chain links TRBV2 with TRBJ1-1; a possible D gene is TRBD1 (6 bases). From germline, CDR1 is SNHLY and CDR2 FYNNEI. V gave up 6 bases and J gave up 10 bases, with 18 bases separating them. The CDR3 runs 13 residues. CDR3 sequence: CASSLRTAGGAFF. Here the CDR3 DNA reads TGTGCCAGCAGCCTGCGGACAGCGGGGGGAGCTTTCTTT.

The V and J genes are TRBV9 and TRBJ2-2; D possibly corresponds to TRBD2 (5 bases). V lost 9 bases and J 2 bases, leaving 17 bases between the germline ends. The CDR3 runs 15 residues. Germline V gene lookup returns CDR1 SGDLS and CDR2 YYNGEE. The CDR3 DNA is TGTGCCAACCGGGGAAGGGTGAGAAACACCGGGGAGCTGTTTTTT. Translated, it gives CANRGRVRNTGELFF.

The V and J genes are TRBV30 and TRBJ1-3; D is undetermined. V was clipped by 4 bases and J by 7 bases, with 14 bases between them. CDR3 length equals 13 residues. Per the germline V gene, CDR1 is GTSNPN and CDR2 is SVGIG (reference sequence). For the CDR3, the DNA is TGTGCCTGGACCACCTTCCTAGGGAACACCATATATTTT. It translates to CAWTTFLGNTIYF.

The chain uses TRBV10-3 and TRBJ2-7; 13 nucleotides line up with TRBD2. The V gene end was trimmed by 4 bases and the J gene end by 4 bases; junction bases not matched to a gene: 4. Germline CDR1 is ENHRY and CDR2 is SYGVKD. The CDR3 is 15 residues long. CDR3 sequence (DNA): TGTGCCATCAGTGGAGGGACTAGCGGGATATACGAGCAGTACTTC. This codes for CAISGGTSGIYEQYF.

The chain carries TRBV28 and TRBJ1-4; D is perhaps TRBD1 (5 bases). V lost 6 bases and J 5 bases, leaving 16 bases between the germline ends. The germline CDR1 and CDR2 sequences are MDHEN and SYDVKM. This CDR3 has 15 residues. This CDR3 reads CASSRPGAANEKLFF. The CDR3 DNA reads as TGTGCCAGCAGCCGCCCCGGGGCAGCAAATGAAAAACTGTTTTTT. The complete variable domain, with remaining parts taken from reference TRBV28 and TRBJ1-4, reads DVKVTQSSRYLVKRTGEKVFLECVQDMDHENMFWYRQDPGLGLRLIYFSYDVKMKEKGDIPEGYSVSREKKERFSLILESASTNQTSMYLCASSRPGAANEKLFFGSGTQLSVL.

V is TRBV2 and J is TRBJ2-3; D is undetermined. The V and J ends lost 6 bases and 2 bases respectively, with 15 bases between them. CDR1 is SNHLY, CDR2 FYNNEI, per germline. The CDR3 has 15 amino acids. The CDR3 reads CASRVTPDPTDTQYF. The CDR3 DNA sequence: TGTGCCAGCAGGGTCACTCCTGATCCCACAGATACGCAGTATTTT.

This clone is labeled as medium-sized. The chain joins TRBV5-6 to TRBJ2-4; D gene unclear. The CDR3 has 13 amino acids. V shed 2 bases and J shed 4 bases, with 7 bases lying between them. In germline, CDR1 is SGHDT, CDR2 YYEEEE. The CDR3 loop is CASSFSQKNIQYF. The CDR3 DNA reads TGTGCCAGCAGCTTTAGTCAGAAAAACATTCAGTACTTC.

This sequence joins TRBV29-1 and TRBJ1-1; D not resolved. Trimming shortened V by 2 bases and J by 7 bases, and 5 bases separated the two germline ends. CDR1 SQVTM and CDR2 ANQGSEA come from the germline V gene. This CDR3 has 10 residues. CDR3 loop: CSVERGEAFF. CDR3 bases: TGCAGCGTTGAACGGGGTGAAGCTTTCTTT.

The rearrangement joins TRBV6-5 to TRBJ2-7; D is possibly TRBD2 (5 bases). V lost 5 bases, J lost 2 bases, and 16 bases lay in between. The CDR3 consists of 15 residues. Germline V gives CDR1 MNHEY, CDR2 SVGAGI. CDR3: CASSRAGVATYEQYF. CDR3 DNA: TGTGCCAGCAGTCGGGCTGGGGTAGCGACCTACGAGCAGTACTTC.

A few counts support this clone. The CDR3 is CASSLFGKQGVYEQYF. In DNA form, the CDR3 reads TGTGCCAGCAGTTTGTTCGGAAAGCAGGGGGTCTACGAGCAGTACTTC. V gene TRBV28 combines with J gene TRBJ2-7, with TRBD1 matching 7 bases. Looked up from germline, CDR1 is MDHEN and CDR2 is SYDVKM. The CDR3 is 16 amino acids. The J segment lost 3 bases and the V segment lost 3 bases, leaving 11 bases of the junction unmatched.

This chain links TRBV28 with TRBJ2-5, with 12 bases lining up with TRBD2. The CDR3 is 14 amino acids. CDR1 and CDR2 (germline): MDHEN, SYDVKM. The V and J ends lost 10 bases and 1 base, in that order; junction bases with no gene match: 4. CDR3 DNA sequence: TGTGCCACTGCGACTAGCGGGGGCCAAGAGACCCAGTACTTC. The encoded protein is CATATSGGQETQYF.

The V gene is TRBV21-1, the J gene TRBJ1-3; the tabulated D call, TRBD1, remains unverified against the DNA. TRBV21-1 is a documented pseudogene. This CDR3 is 20 amino acids long. The CDR3: CASSKVSPQTGGFSGNTIYF. CDR3 in DNA: TGTGCCAGCAGCAAAGTCTCTCCTCAAACAGGGGGATTCTCTGGAAACACCATATATTTT.

The sample holds a few counts of this clone. The J gene is TRBJ1-1, the V gene TRBV9; D perhaps matches TRBD1 (6 bases). This CDR3 spans 13 amino acids. CDR1 and CDR2 (germline): SGDLS, YYNGEE. V lost 5 bases and J 4 bases, leaving 12 bases between the germline ends. Written as DNA, the CDR3 is TGTGCCAGCAGTAAACAGGGTGGCACTGAAGCTTTCTTT. Protein sequence: CASSKQGGTEAFF.

The V gene is TRBV11-2, the J gene TRBJ1-2; TRBD1 agrees at 7 bases. Germline-derived CDR1 and CDR2 are SGHAT and FQNNGV. V gave up 1 base and J gave up 7 bases; unmatched junction bases: 6. CDR3 length equals 14 residues. The CDR3 loop is CASSLVEGAGGYTF. The DNA for the CDR3 is TGTGCCAGCAGCTTAGTCGAGGGGGCGGGTGGCTACACCTTC.

The chain is built from TRBV6-4 and TRBJ2-7; possible D gene TRBD2, 6 bases. The V gene's germline CDR1 is MRHNA and CDR2 SNTAGT. V lost 9 bases and J 0 bases, leaving 12 bases between the germline ends. CDR3 length equals 13 residues. The CDR3 DNA follows: TGTGCCAGGTTGGGACTGCTCTCCTACGAGCAGTACTTC. This codes for CARLGLLSYEQYF.

The chain employs TRBV11-2 and TRBJ1-1; D gene unclear. Deletions cut 3 bases from V and 1 base from J, with 18 bases between. CDR1 SGHAT and CDR2 FQNNGV come from the germline V gene. This CDR3 spans 17 amino acids. CDR3 residues: CASSFRTAGRGNTEAFF. The CDR3 DNA sequence: TGTGCCAGCAGCTTCCGAACGGCGGGCCGGGGGAACACTGAAGCTTTCTTT.

The chain has TRBV6-6 and TRBJ1-4, with 8 bases fitting TRBD1. Germline assignment: CDR1 MNHNY and CDR2 SVGAGI (reference sequence). The CDR3 is 14 amino acids. The V segment lost 5 bases and the J segment 3 bases; nucleotides outside the gene matches: 2. CDR3: CASSDRGSNEKLFF. In nucleotides, the CDR3 is TGTGCCAGCAGTGACAGGGGTTCTAATGAAAAACTGTTTTTT.

The chain combines TRBV9 with TRBJ2-3; TRBD2 matches at 10 bases. The CDR3 sequence is 15 residues long. From germline, CDR1 is SGDLS and CDR2 YYNGEE. V was clipped by 3 bases and J by 3 bases; unmatched bases: 4. This CDR3 is CASSALAGETDTQYF. The CDR3 DNA reads TGTGCCAGCAGCGCGCTAGCGGGAGAGACAGATACGCAGTATTTT.

This chain connects TRBV5-1 to TRBJ2-7; 8 bases map to TRBD1. Looked up from germline, CDR1 is SGHRS and CDR2 is YFSETQ. This CDR3 contains 15 residues. J lost 3 bases, V lost 0 bases, and 5 bases had no gene match. The CDR3 protein is CASSLGGTGRYEQYF. In DNA form, the CDR3 reads TGCGCCAGCAGCTTGGGCGGGACAGGACGCTACGAGCAGTACTTC.

This clone occurred a few times. The J gene is TRBJ2-1, the V gene TRBV5-5; 11 bases agree with TRBD1. Germline trimming cut 4 bases from V and 8 bases from J; bases unmatched to any gene: 8. The germline CDR1 and CDR2 sequences are SGHKS and YYEKEE (reference sequence). This CDR3 is built from 15 residues. The CDR3 DNA reads as TGTGCCAGCAGCCCAGGGACAGGGGGTTGGCATGAGCAGTTCTTC. Translated: CASSPGTGGWHEQFF.

The rearrangement links TRBV10-3 to TRBJ1-1; no clear D gene. Trimming took off 9 bases at V and 0 bases at J, with 11 bases between the two ends. From germline, CDR1 is ENHRY and CDR2 SYGVKD. This CDR3 has 13 amino acids. The CDR3 sequence: CAIRRSMNTEAFF. The CDR3 nucleotides read TGTGCCATTAGGAGGAGCATGAACACTGAAGCTTTCTTT.

This chain links TRBV20-1 with TRBJ1-5; no clear D. V lost 6 bases and J lost 3, with 6 bases in between. CDR3 length: 11 residues. CDR1 is DFQATT, CDR2 SNEGSKA, per germline (reference sequence). In nucleotides, the CDR3 is TGCAGTGCCGGGTACAATCAGCCCCAGCATTTT. Amino acids: CSAGYNQPQHF.

The genes are TRBV6-1 and TRBJ1-2; 10 bases are shared with TRBD1. V lost 2 bases, J lost 8 bases, and 11 bases stayed unmatched. Germline V gene data show CDR1 as MNHNS and CDR2 as SASEGT. The CDR3 runs 16 residues. The CDR3 region has the DNA TGTGCCAGCAGTGAAAGGTCGCCGGACAGGGGGAGGGGCTACACCTTC. Translation: CASSERSPDRGRGYTF.

This chain joins TRBV11-3 and TRBJ2-1; D remains unclear. Trimming stripped 4 bases from V and 9 bases from J, with 13 bases between. CDR1 is SGHNT, CDR2 YENEEA, per germline. This CDR3 comprises 13 residues. This chain's CDR3 is CASSSNTAGEQFF. CDR3 coding DNA: TGTGCCAGCAGCTCAAACACAGCCGGTGAGCAGTTCTTC.

The V gene is TRBV2, the J gene TRBJ2-7; the D call may be TRBD1 or TRBD2 (6 bases each). Trimming cost V 7 bases and J 1 base, with 14 bases left between them. This CDR3 contains 14 residues. From germline, CDR1 is SNHLY and CDR2 FYNNEI. DNA for the CDR3: TGTGCCAGCACCACCAAGGGGGGTTCCTACGAGCAGTACTTC. It specifies CASTTKGGSYEQYF. Supplemented by reference TRBV2 and TRBJ2-7, the full variable domain reads EPEVTQTPSHQVTQMGQEVILRCVPISNHLYFYWYRQILGQKVEFLVSFYNNEISEKSEIFDDQFSVERPDGSNFTLKIRSTKLEDSAMYFCASTTKGGSYEQYFGPGTRLTVT.

This clone was picked up a small number of times. J is TRBJ1-5 and V is TRBV19, with D possibly TRBD1 on 5 matching bases. In germline, CDR1 is LNHDA, CDR2 SQIVND (reference sequence). The CDR3 is made up of 14 amino acids. Trimming removed 6 bases from V and 4 bases from J, with 13 bases in between. The chain's CDR3 is CASRPGLSNQPQHF. Here the CDR3 DNA reads TGTGCCAGTAGACCGGGACTCTCAAATCAGCCCCAGCATTTT.

The rearrangement uses TRBV6-5 and TRBJ2-7, with D perhaps TRBD1 or TRBD2 (5 bases each). Trimming took off 6 bases at V and 3 bases at J, with 18 bases between the two ends. Germline V gene lookup returns CDR1 MNHEY and CDR2 SVGAGI. The CDR3 consists of 15 residues. CDR3 bases: TGTGCCAGCAGGTTGACCGGGACCCCATACTACGAGCAGTACTTC. Translation: CASRLTGTPYYEQYF.

The chain has TRBV2 and TRBJ2-2, with 9 bases matching TRBD2. This CDR3 has 14 residues. V dropped 8 bases and J dropped 5; count of bases not matched to a gene: 6. Germline values: CDR1 SNHLY, CDR2 FYNNEI. The CDR3 region is CASHRTSETGELFF. The CDR3 DNA is TGTGCCAGCCATAGGACTAGCGAGACCGGGGAGCTGTTTTTT.

The chain joins TRBV5-4 to TRBJ1-6; 8 nucleotides agree with TRBD1. V was clipped by 0 bases and J by 7 bases; unmatched bases: 6. This CDR3 region has 16 residues. The germline CDR1 and CDR2 sequences are SGHNT and YYREEE (reference sequence). In nucleotides, the CDR3 is TGTGCCAGCAGCTTGGGGGGACAGGATCCAAATTCACCCCTCCACTTT. It is translated as CASSLGGQDPNSPLHF.